The 26 T cell receptor beta chains below all came from one sample that was sequenced in a study of beta chain features in type 1 diabetes. Every isolated RNA sample was fully reverse transcribed, so sequencing captured expressed TCRB transcripts. Libraries were prepared by immunoSEQ multiplex PCR; TCRdb keeps only in-frame clonotypes and omits some of them. The data contain about 140,000 clones, roughly 9.7% of them seen just once; the ten biggest clones take up 0.5% to 0.65%. Sequencing input: central memory CD4+ T cells from blood. The receptor set was obtained from a middle-aged woman in good health.

There are a few counts of this clone. The chain employs TRBV18 and TRBJ1-6; a possible D gene is TRBD1 (6 bases). CDR1 and CDR2 (germline): KGHSH, LQKENI. The CDR3 loop spans 16 amino acids. Trimming pared 0 bases from V and 11 bases from J, leaving 17 bases between. The CDR3 region is CASSPPGTGNIPPLHF. In DNA, the CDR3 is TGTGCCAGCTCACCACCGGGTACAGGGAATATACCACCCCTCCACTTT. Variable domain in full (rest from reference TRBV18 and TRBJ1-6): NAGVMQNPRHLVRRRGQEARLRCSPMKGHSHVYWYRQLPEEGLKFMVYLQKENIIDESGMPKERFSAEFPKEGPSILRIQQVVRGDSAAYFCASSPPGTGNIPPLHFGNGTRLTVT.

This clone was detected a few times. The chain links TRBV19 to TRBJ2-1; 7 bases are shared with TRBD2. V trimming: 3 bases; J trimming: 4 bases; junction bases outside the gene matches: 9. CDR1 is LNHDA, CDR2 SQIVND, per germline (reference sequence). The CDR3 is 16 residues long. The CDR3 spells CASSIVAGRTYNEQFF. CDR3 sequence (DNA): TGTGCCAGTAGTATTGTGGCCGGGAGGACATACAATGAGCAGTTCTTC.

Turning to this clone: Other DNA sequences in this sample translate to the same CDR3. The chain is built from TRBV5-1 and TRBJ1-2, with a tentative D call TRBD1 (6 bases). Trimming took off 3 bases at V and 5 bases at J, with 11 bases between the two ends. Per germline, CDR1 SGHRS and CDR2 YFSETQ. CDR3 length equals 13 residues. The CDR3 coding sequence is TGCGCCAGCAGCTCGGACAGATCATATGGCTACACCTTC. This codes for CASSSDRSYGYTF.

Only a few counts were recorded for this clone. The CDR3 loop is CASSFGLAGTDTQYF. CDR3 coding DNA: TGCGCCAGCAGCTTCGGGCTAGCGGGGACAGATACGCAGTATTTT. The V gene is TRBV5-1, the J gene TRBJ2-3; 9 bases line up with TRBD2. This CDR3 has 15 residues. V dropped 2 bases and J dropped 3; count of bases not matched to a gene: 4. The germline gives CDR1 SGHRS, CDR2 YFSETQ. The full variable domain, in which reference TRBV5-1 and TRBJ2-3 provide the parts outside the CDR3, is KAGVTQTPRYLIKTRGQQVTLSCSPISGHRSVSWYQQTPGQGLQFLFEYFSETQRNKGNFPGRFSGRQFSNSRSEMNVSTLELGDSALYLCASSFGLAGTDTQYFGPGTRLTVL.

This rearrangement joins TRBV6-5 to TRBJ2-7, with 8 bases that match TRBD2. The CDR3 is made up of 15 amino acids. The germline gives CDR1 MNHEY, CDR2 SVGAGI. V shed 9 bases and J 0 bases; nucleotides not matched to a gene: 10. CDR3 loop: CASSFSGAISYEQYF. CDR3 nucleotide sequence: TGTGCCAGTTCTTTTAGCGGGGCGATCTCCTACGAGCAGTACTTC.

A few counts support this clone. The chain recombines TRBV23-1 with TRBJ1-2; no clear D. TRBV23-1 qualifies as an ORF whose function is uncertain. V lost 4 bases and J lost 2, with 14 bases in between. The CDR3 runs 15 residues. CDR3 coding DNA: TGCGCCAGCAGTCCCAGACCCGGGTTCAACTATGGCTACACCTTC. This translates into CASSPRPGFNYGYTF.

The rearrangement joins TRBV11-1 to TRBJ1-6, with D tentatively TRBD1 (6 bases). CDR3 length: 16 amino acids. Trimming took 5 bases from V and 10 from J, leaving 21 bases between them. Germline V gene sequence: CDR1 SGHAT, CDR2 FQDESV (reference sequence). For the CDR3, the DNA is TGTGCCAGCAGCAGGCCCCGGTGGCAGGGGACCTCACCCCTCCACTTT. This sequence encodes CASSRPRWQGTSPLHF.

This clone was observed a few times. The rearrangement links TRBV5-4 to TRBJ2-7; 9 positions agree with TRBD1. CDR3 length: 14 amino acids. The germline gives CDR1 SGHNT, CDR2 YYREEE (reference sequence). J was trimmed by 2 bases and V by 9 bases; bases with no gene match: 9. The CDR3 protein is CAIYPGQGAYEQYF. The CDR3, as DNA: TGTGCCATCTACCCGGGACAGGGCGCCTACGAGCAGTACTTC.

The chain carries TRBV2 and TRBJ2-1; TRBD2 is a possible D gene (5 bases). Trimming removed 3 bases from V and 4 bases from J, with 7 bases in between. This CDR3 region has 13 residues. Germline CDR1 SNHLY, CDR2 FYNNEI. CDR3 sequence (DNA): TGTGCCAGCAGTGACCGGGAATACAATGAGCAGTTCTTC. Encoded protein: CASSDREYNEQFF.

The rearrangement joins TRBV6-1 to TRBJ2-3, with a weak D call TRBD1 (6 bases). Trimming pared 3 bases from V and 7 bases from J, leaving 17 bases between. The CDR3 is made up of 15 amino acids. Germline CDR1 and CDR2: MNHNS and SASEGT. CDR3 bases: TGTGCCAGCAGTGACCGGGGACACTCAATTTATACGCAGTATTTT. Protein sequence: CASSDRGHSIYTQYF.

The chain uses TRBV10-1 and TRBJ1-1; D may be TRBD1 (6 bases). There are 13 residues in the CDR3. In germline, CDR1 is WNHNN, CDR2 SYGVQD (reference sequence). Trimming removed 3 bases at V and 9 bases at J, with 14 bases between. The CDR3 loop is CASSENGGRKAFF. Written as DNA, the CDR3 is TGCGCCAGCAGTGAAAATGGGGGCAGGAAAGCTTTCTTT.

This clone has only a few counts. V is TRBV2 and J is TRBJ2-3; TRBD1 matches at 7 bases. The CDR3 has 14 amino acids. Unmatched junction bases numbered 6, after V lost 8 bases and J lost 1 base. The germline V gene encodes CDR1 SNHLY and CDR2 FYNNEI. As DNA, the CDR3 is TGTGCCAGCCAGACAGGGCAACGCACAGATACGCAGTATTTT. This codes for CASQTGQRTDTQYF.

This clone has more than one count but fewer than ten. V is TRBV4-3 and J is TRBJ2-2; 8 bases map to TRBD1. The CDR3 extends over 19 amino acids. The germline gives CDR1 LGHNA, CDR2 YSLEER. V was pared by 4 bases and J by 4 bases, with 17 bases of the junction left unmatched. The CDR3 reads CASSRQGPIQGAATGELFF. The CDR3 DNA reads TGCGCCAGCAGCCGCCAAGGGCCCATTCAGGGGGCGGCCACCGGGGAGCTGTTTTTT.

The rearrangement links TRBV5-6 to TRBJ1-1, with 8 bases that match TRBD1. In germline, CDR1 is SGHDT, CDR2 YYEEEE. Trimming removed 5 bases from V and 6 bases from J; junction bases left unmatched: 15. The CDR3 is made up of 16 amino acids. The CDR3 bases are TGTGCCAGCAGTTTCGGACAGGGCGCTGGGGGCCCTGAAGCTTTCTTT. Translating gives CASSFGQGAGGPEAFF.

The sample holds a few counts of this clone. This rearrangement joins TRBV15 to TRBJ1-2; no definite D call. Trimming cost V 1 base and J 6 bases, with 6 bases left between them. There are 12 residues in the CDR3. CDR1 is LNHNV and CDR2 is YYDKDF in the germline V gene (reference sequence). CDR3 region: CATSRGQDGYTF. The CDR3 DNA is TGTGCCACCAGCAGAGGCCAGGATGGCTACACCTTC.

This clone was detected ten times or more. This sequence joins TRBV5-4 and TRBJ1-1; D might be TRBD1 (5 bases). Trimming stripped 2 bases from V and 1 base from J, with 12 bases between. This CDR3 region has 15 residues. Germline loops: CDR1 SGHNT, CDR2 YYREEE (reference sequence). The CDR3 region has the DNA TGTGCCAGCAGCTTCGGGGGGGGGAAGAACACTGAAGCTTTCTTT. Its protein product is CASSFGGGKNTEAFF.

The chain links TRBV5-1 to TRBJ2-7; a weak D match, TRBD1 (5 bases). The CDR3 has 13 residues. The V gene lost 4 bases and the J gene lost 2 bases, with 10 bases spanning the gap. Germline V gene lookup returns CDR1 SGHRS and CDR2 YFSETQ. The CDR3 DNA is TGCGCCAGCAGCCCCGGACACGCCTACGAGCAGTACTTC. Translating it yields CASSPGHAYEQYF.

The rearrangement links TRBV14 to TRBJ2-5, with 9 bases identical to TRBD1. The last part of the DNA fits TRBJ2-7 better; the J call may be wrong. The CDR3 is 15 residues long. The germline gives CDR1 SGHDN, CDR2 FVKESK. In DNA, the CDR3 is TGTGCCAGCAGCCAGGAGGGACAGGGAACCTACGAGCAGTACTTC. It yields the protein CASSQEGQGTYEQYF.

The chain recombines TRBV4-2 with TRBJ2-5; 15 bases agree with TRBD2. This CDR3 region has 17 residues. The V gene's germline CDR1 is LGHNA and CDR2 YNFKEQ. V lost 4 bases and J lost 2; bases outside the gene matches: 5. The CDR3 DNA reads as TGTGCCAGCAGCCGGGGACTAGCGGGGGGAGAACAAGAGACCCAGTACTTC. Protein: CASSRGLAGGEQETQYF.

This clone was recorded a few times. The gene calls are TRBV6-1 and TRBJ1-5, with 8 nucleotides matching TRBD1. The germline V gene has CDR1 MNHNS and CDR2 SASEGT. Germline trimming cut 11 bases from V and 1 base from J; bases unmatched to any gene: 7. The CDR3 is 14 amino acids. The CDR3 sequence: CACHRGISNQPQHF. The CDR3 nucleotides are TGTGCCTGCCACAGGGGGATCAGCAATCAGCCCCAGCATTTT.

The V call is TRBV7-2, the J call TRBJ2-7; 9 bases align to TRBD1. Germline CDR1 reads SGHTA; CDR2 reads FQGNSA. CDR3 length equals 17 residues. The J segment lost 2 bases and the V segment lost 1 base, leaving 9 bases of the junction unmatched. The CDR3 region is CASSLELGTGRTYEQYF. CDR3 coding DNA: TGTGCCAGCAGCTTAGAGTTAGGGACAGGGAGGACCTACGAGCAGTACTTC. Full variable domain (rest looked up from reference TRBV7-2 and TRBJ2-7): GAGVSQSPSNKVTEKGKDVELRCDPISGHTALYWYRQSLGQGLEFLIYFQGNSAPDKSGLPSDRFSAERTGGSVSTLTIQRTQQEDSAVYLCASSLELGTGRTYEQYFGPGTRLTVT.

The V call is TRBV5-1, the J call TRBJ2-3; TRBD1 agrees at 8 bases. V dropped 7 bases and J dropped 2; count of bases not matched to a gene: 15. The CDR3 covers 17 residues. Per the germline V gene, CDR1 is SGHRS and CDR2 is YFSETQ. The CDR3 coding sequence is TGCGCCAGCGCAACTTTGGGCCAGGGGGCAGTCACAGATACGCAGTATTTT. Its protein product is CASATLGQGAVTDTQYF. The whole variable domain, filled in from reference TRBV5-1 and TRBJ2-3, reads KAGVTQTPRYLIKTRGQQVTLSCSPISGHRSVSWYQQTPGQGLQFLFEYFSETQRNKGNFPGRFSGRQFSNSRSEMNVSTLELGDSALYLCASATLGQGAVTDTQYFGPGTRLTVL.

The chain has TRBV5-6 and TRBJ1-1; 7 nucleotides agree with TRBD1. Germline values: CDR1 SGHDT, CDR2 YYEEEE. The junction had 7 bases not matched to a gene; V was cut back by 4 bases and J by 4 bases. The CDR3 extends over 14 amino acids. The CDR3 here is CASSPTNRGTEAFF. CDR3 sequence (DNA): TGTGCCAGCAGCCCAACCAACAGGGGCACTGAAGCTTTCTTT.

The V call is TRBV2, the J call TRBJ1-2, with D possibly being TRBD1 (6 bases). The CDR3 totals 13 residues. V dropped 5 bases and J dropped 5 bases, with 12 bases sitting between them. Germline CDR1 reads SNHLY; CDR2 reads FYNNEI. CDR3: CASSMGARYGYTF. The CDR3 DNA is TGTGCCAGCAGTATGGGGGCTAGGTATGGCTACACCTTC.

This clone was seen more than once but under ten times. The chain couples TRBV7-7 to TRBJ2-2; D gene ambiguous. CDR1 SSHAT and CDR2 FNYEAQ come from the germline V gene (reference sequence). The CDR3 runs 12 residues. CDR3 coding DNA: TGTGCTAGTAAAACAGTGACCGGGGAGCTGTTTTTT. Its protein product is CASKTVTGELFF.

This clone showed up just a few times. The genes are TRBV7-9 and TRBJ2-5, with TRBD2 matching over 11 bases. The V gene's germline CDR1 is SEHNR and CDR2 FQNEAQ (reference sequence). The CDR3 contains 18 residues. After removal of 0 bases from V and 2 bases from J, the junction contained 8 bases not matched to a gene. The CDR3 coding sequence is TGTGCCAGCAGCTTAGCAACACTAGCGGGGGACCTACAAGAGACCCAGTACTTC. It yields the protein CASSLATLAGDLQETQYF. The complete variable domain, with remaining parts taken from reference TRBV7-9 and TRBJ2-5, reads DTGVSQNPRHKITKRGQNVTFRCDPISEHNRLYWYRQTLGQGPEFLTYFQNEAQLEKSRLLSDRFSAERPKGSFSTLEIQRTEQGDSAMYLCASSLATLAGDLQETQYFGPGTRLLVL.